The 2 T cell receptor beta chains presented below share a single source sample, sequenced in a study of PD-1 blockade in classical Hodgkin lymphoma. All patients experienced relapse after autologous stem cell transplantation, and brentuximab vedotin exposure was variable. Libraries were prepared by immunoSEQ multiplex PCR; TCRdb keeps only in-frame clonotypes and omits some of them. The sample records about 58,000 clones, approximately 90% being singletons. The input for sequencing was peripheral blood mononuclear cells (PBMCs), taken before the second cycle of nivolumab. The source is a human donor with classical Hodgkin lymphoma.

The chain recombines TRBV28 with TRBJ2-1; D might be TRBD2 (5 bases). CDR1 and CDR2 (germline): MDHEN, SYDVKM. Trimming removed 1 base at V and 9 bases at J, with 16 bases between. The CDR3 consists of 15 residues. The chain's CDR3 is CASSLSTSWAGEQFF. CDR3 sequence (DNA): TGTGCCAGCAGTTTATCCACTAGTTGGGCCGGTGAGCAGTTCTTC.

As DNA, the CDR3 is TGTGCCAGCAGCGAGAGACCCCCCCCCACAGATACGCAGTATTTT. Amino acid sequence: CASSERPPPTDTQYF. The chain is built from TRBV9 and TRBJ2-3; D is uncertain. Trimming cost V 3 bases and J 2 bases, with 13 bases left between them. In germline, CDR1 is SGDLS, CDR2 YYNGEE. CDR3 length equals 15 residues.